A selection of T cell receptor beta chains follows, all from one sample in a study of T cell clones after liver transplantation. Profiling relied on immunoSEQ multiplex PCR, and the TCRdb table lists in-frame clones only, not all of them. This table has tens of thousands of clones, approximately 80% appearing once. Sequenced material: CD4+ T cells from blood, taken 12 months after liver transplant. These receptor sequences come from a human patient who received a liver transplant. Some T cells may be supplied by the graft donor. CDR3s include the opening cysteine and the closing phenylalanine or tryptophan. The D gene is left open where the match is weak. Clone size is not always given. Where it is, it says once, few, many or a class for expanded clones.

CDR3 DNA: TGCGCCAGCAGCTGGAGCGTCCAAGAGACCCAGTACTTC
CDR3 protein: CASSWSVQETQYF
D gene: -
J gene: TRBJ2-5
V gene: TRBV5-1
clone size: few

CDR3 DNA: TGCGCCAGCAGCTTGGGCCCTACAGGTGACAATCAGCCCCAGCATTTT
CDR3 protein: CASSLGPTGDNQPQHF
D gene: -
J gene: TRBJ1-5
V gene: TRBV5-1
clone size: -

CDR3 DNA: TGTGCCAGCAGTCCTAGCGGTCGCCCCAATGAGCAGTTCTTC
CDR3 protein: CASSPSGRPNEQFF
D gene: TRBD2
J gene: TRBJ2-1
V gene: TRBV27
clone size: -

CDR3 DNA: TGTGCCAGCAGCGCTAGAGCGACAGCGAACACCGGGGAGCTGTTTTTT
CDR3 protein: CASSARATANTGELFF
D gene: -
J gene: TRBJ2-2
V gene: TRBV9
clone size: once

CDR3 DNA: TGTGCCAGCAGCTTAGCAACTGGGACGGCTCTAAAAAACATTCAGTACTTC
CDR3 protein: CASSLATGTALKNIQYF
D gene: -
J gene: TRBJ2-4
V gene: TRBV7-9
clone size: -

CDR3 DNA: TGTGCCAGCAGATTTACAGGACAGGGGATTAATGAAAAACTGTTTTTT
CDR3 protein: CASRFTGQGINEKLFF
D gene: TRBD1
J gene: TRBJ1-4
V gene: TRBV2
clone size: few

CDR3 DNA: TGTGCCAGCAGTGAAAGGGGACTAGCGGCTGGTACGCAGTATTTT
CDR3 protein: CASSERGLAAGTQYF
D gene: TRBD2
J gene: TRBJ2-3
V gene: TRBV6-1
clone size: -

CDR3 DNA: TGTGCCAGCAGTCTCCCCATATCGGGAGTGTCCTACGAGCAGTACTTC
CDR3 protein: CASSLPISGVSYEQYF
D gene: -
J gene: TRBJ2-7
V gene: TRBV28
clone size: once

CDR3 DNA: TGTGCCAGCAGGGGACTACGGAGCTCCTACAATGAGCAGTTCTTC
CDR3 protein: CASRGLRSSYNEQFF
D gene: TRBD2
J gene: TRBJ2-1
V gene: TRBV6-4
clone size: -

CDR3 DNA: TGTGCCAGCAGTGACTCCACACGCAGGGGGGCCCGTGAAGCTTTCTTT
CDR3 protein: CASSDSTRRGAREAFF
D gene: TRBD1
J gene: TRBJ1-1
V gene: TRBV28
clone size: few

CDR3 DNA: TGCGCCAGCAGCTTGTCAGACGGCTACGAGCAGTACTTC
CDR3 protein: CASSLSDGYEQYF
D gene: -
J gene: TRBJ2-7
V gene: TRBV5-1
clone size: -

CDR3 DNA: TGTGCCAGCAGCTGGTGGGGGAGTAGCGAGCAGTACTTC
CDR3 protein: CASSWWGSSEQYF
D gene: -
J gene: TRBJ2-7
V gene: TRBV11-2
clone size: -

CDR3 DNA: TGTGCCAGCAGCTTAGGCGGGAAGGGCTACACCTTC
CDR3 protein: CASSLGGKGYTF
D gene: -
J gene: TRBJ1-2
V gene: TRBV7-2
clone size: once

CDR3 DNA: TGTGCCAGCAGCTTACAGGATAACTATGGCTACACCTTC
CDR3 protein: CASSLQDNYGYTF
D gene: -
J gene: TRBJ1-2
V gene: TRBV7-2
clone size: -

CDR3 DNA: TGCGCCAGCAGTTCAAGAGGGTCTGGAAACACCATATATTTT
CDR3 protein: CASSSRGSGNTIYF
D gene: -
J gene: TRBJ1-3
V gene: TRBV5-1
clone size: -

CDR3 DNA: TGTGCCAGCAGCTTAGCGCCGAGAAGCGGGAGAAGGAAGTACGAGCAGTACTTC
CDR3 protein: CASSLAPRSGRRKYEQYF
D gene: TRBD2
J gene: TRBJ2-7
V gene: TRBV7-9
clone size: -

CDR3 DNA: TGTGCCAGCGCCATAGCTCAGGGGGACGCTGAAGCTTTCTTT
CDR3 protein: CASAIAQGDAEAFF
D gene: TRBD1
J gene: TRBJ1-1
V gene: TRBV18
clone size: -

CDR3 DNA: TGTGCCAGCAGCCCTAGCGGGAGGGTAAAAAACATTCAGTACTTC
CDR3 protein: CASSPSGRVKNIQYF
D gene: TRBD2
J gene: TRBJ2-4
V gene: TRBV11-2
clone size: -

CDR3 DNA: TGTGCCAGCAAAAGGTCGGGAGCTGGCTATGGCTACACCTTC
CDR3 protein: CASKRSGAGYGYTF
D gene: -
J gene: TRBJ1-2
V gene: TRBV2
clone size: -

CDR3 DNA: TGTGCCAGCAGCTTAGGAGGTCAGGCGGAGACCCAGTACTTC
CDR3 protein: CASSLGGQAETQYF
D gene: -
J gene: TRBJ2-5
V gene: TRBV11-2
clone size: -

CDR3 DNA: TGTGCCAGCAGCCAAGATCGCATTGGGGTTGCTGAAGCTTTCTTT
CDR3 protein: CASSQDRIGVAEAFF
D gene: -
J gene: TRBJ1-1
V gene: TRBV4-2
clone size: -

CDR3 DNA: TGTGCCAGCAGCTTGCCCCGGACAGGTATGAACACTGAAGCTTTCTTT
CDR3 protein: CASSLPRTGMNTEAFF
D gene: TRBD1
J gene: TRBJ1-1
V gene: TRBV5-6
clone size: -

CDR3 DNA: TGTGCCGTATCGGGGGGTTACGAGCAGTACTTC
CDR3 protein: CAVSGGYEQYF
D gene: TRBD2
J gene: TRBJ2-7
V gene: TRBV28
clone size: -

CDR3 DNA: TGTGCCAGCAGTGAGGGCAACCAAGAGACCCAGTACTTC
CDR3 protein: CASSEGNQETQYF
D gene: -
J gene: TRBJ2-5
V gene: TRBV2
clone size: -

CDR3 DNA: TGTGCCAGTAGTGTCGACCGAGATCAGCCCCAGCATTTT
CDR3 protein: CASSVDRDQPQHF
D gene: -
J gene: TRBJ1-5
V gene: TRBV19
clone size: -

CDR3 DNA: TGCGCCAGCAGCCCGTCGGCGGCTACTAATGAAAAACTGTTTTTT
CDR3 protein: CASSPSAATNEKLFF
D gene: -
J gene: TRBJ1-4
V gene: TRBV4-3
clone size: -

CDR3 DNA: TGCGCCAGCAGCTTGGGGGTAGGGACAGGAATCCTTAGCTATGGCTACACCTTC
CDR3 protein: CASSLGVGTGILSYGYTF
D gene: TRBD1
J gene: TRBJ1-2
V gene: TRBV5-1
clone size: -

CDR3 DNA: TGTGCCAGCAGTGGCGGAAGATCGGGTGACACCATATATTTT
CDR3 protein: CASSGGRSGDTIYF
D gene: -
J gene: TRBJ1-3
V gene: TRBV9
clone size: -

CDR3 DNA: TGTGCCAGCTCACCCGACAGGGTCTCCTACGAGCAGTACTTC
CDR3 protein: CASSPDRVSYEQYF
D gene: TRBD1
J gene: TRBJ2-7
V gene: TRBV18
clone size: -

CDR3 DNA: TGTGCCAGCAGTTTTGGGGTCGATGGCTACACCTTC
CDR3 protein: CASSFGVDGYTF
D gene: -
J gene: TRBJ1-2
V gene: TRBV28
clone size: -

CDR3 DNA: TGTGCCAGCAGCTGGGTGTCTGGGATCGAGCAGTACTTC
CDR3 protein: CASSWVSGIEQYF
D gene: -
J gene: TRBJ2-7
V gene: TRBV7-8
clone size: -

CDR3 DNA: TGTGCCAGCAGCTTAGTGGTGCTAGCGGAAGAGACCCAGTACTTC
CDR3 protein: CASSLVVLAEETQYF
D gene: TRBD2
J gene: TRBJ2-5
V gene: TRBV7-2
clone size: -

CDR3 DNA: TGTGCCAGCAGGAGATTGAGAGGGCGGACCTCCTACGAGCAGTACTTC
CDR3 protein: CASRRLRGRTSYEQYF
D gene: -
J gene: TRBJ2-7
V gene: TRBV7-9
clone size: -

CDR3 DNA: TGTGCCAGCACCGGCGGGGCCGGCACTGAAGCTTTCTTT
CDR3 protein: CASTGGAGTEAFF
D gene: -
J gene: TRBJ1-1
V gene: TRBV2
clone size: -

CDR3 DNA: TGCGCCAGCAGCCACGGTGACAGGGGGCTAGATCAGCCCCAGCATTTT
CDR3 protein: CASSHGDRGLDQPQHF
D gene: TRBD1
J gene: TRBJ1-5
V gene: TRBV4-1
clone size: -

CDR3 DNA: TGTGCCAGTATCCTTACAGAGAACACCGGGGAGCTGTTTTTT
CDR3 protein: CASILTENTGELFF
D gene: -
J gene: TRBJ2-2
V gene: TRBV11-2
clone size: -

CDR3 DNA: TGCGCCAGCAGCGCGACCGGGACAGGCAACACAGATACGCAGTATTTT
CDR3 protein: CASSATGTGNTDTQYF
D gene: TRBD1
J gene: TRBJ2-3
V gene: TRBV5-1
clone size: -

CDR3 DNA: TGCGCCAGCAGTGACACGAGCCCCGGGGTTGTTGAGCAGTTCTTC
CDR3 protein: CASSDTSPGVVEQFF
D gene: -
J gene: TRBJ2-1
V gene: TRBV10-2
clone size: -

CDR3 DNA: TGTGCCAGCAGAACAGAGGGACTAGCGATATACGAGCAGTACTTC
CDR3 protein: CASRTEGLAIYEQYF
D gene: TRBD2
J gene: TRBJ2-7
V gene: TRBV2
clone size: few

CDR3 DNA: TGTGCCAGCAGCTTAGTTCAGAGGACTGAAGCTTTCTTT
CDR3 protein: CASSLVQRTEAFF
D gene: -
J gene: TRBJ1-1
V gene: TRBV11-2
clone size: -

CDR3 DNA: TGTGCCAGCAGGGGTGCTGGGGCCAACGTCCTGACTTTC
CDR3 protein: CASRGAGANVLTF
D gene: -
J gene: TRBJ2-6
V gene: TRBV28
clone size: -

CDR3 DNA: TGTGCCAGCAGGACGGAACTAGCGGCAGATACGCAGTATTTT
CDR3 protein: CASRTELAADTQYF
D gene: TRBD2
J gene: TRBJ2-3
V gene: TRBV6-5
clone size: -

CDR3 DNA: TGTGCCAGCAGCGCCCAGGCGTCTGGGGCCAACGTCCTGACTTTC
CDR3 protein: CASSAQASGANVLTF
D gene: -
J gene: TRBJ2-6
V gene: TRBV9
clone size: -

CDR3 DNA: TGCGCCAGCAGCTTGGTGGGGGACACTGAAGCTTTCTTT
CDR3 protein: CASSLVGDTEAFF
D gene: -
J gene: TRBJ1-1
V gene: TRBV5-1
clone size: -

CDR3 DNA: TGTGCCTGGAGTGCCGGGACAGGAGACATTCAGTACTTC
CDR3 protein: CAWSAGTGDIQYF
D gene: TRBD1
J gene: TRBJ2-4
V gene: TRBV30
clone size: -

CDR3 DNA: TGTGCCAGCAGTTCTAACTATGGCTACACCTTC
CDR3 protein: CASSSNYGYTF
D gene: -
J gene: TRBJ1-2
V gene: TRBV28
clone size: -

CDR3 DNA: TGTGCCAGCATGGTACTCCGGAGGGACAAATCCAGAAGACTGTTTTTT
CDR3 protein: CASMVLRRDKSRRLFF
D gene: -
J gene: TRBJ1-4
V gene: TRBV27
clone size: -

CDR3 DNA: TGTGCCAGCAGCCTTCGCGACTCTGGGGCCAACGTCCTGACTTTC
CDR3 protein: CASSLRDSGANVLTF
D gene: -
J gene: TRBJ2-6
V gene: TRBV9
clone size: -

CDR3 DNA: TGTGCCAGCAGCCAAGACTTAGGGAATGAGCAGTTCTTC
CDR3 protein: CASSQDLGNEQFF
D gene: -
J gene: TRBJ2-1
V gene: TRBV14
clone size: -

CDR3 DNA: TGCAGCGCTTCTGGAGGAGGGGGGAACACAGATACGCAGTATTTT
CDR3 protein: CSASGGGGNTDTQYF
D gene: -
J gene: TRBJ2-3
V gene: TRBV29-1
clone size: -

CDR3 DNA: TGTGCCACCCGGGACAGGGGAGTATTGGGCAATCAGCCCCAGCATTTT
CDR3 protein: CATRDRGVLGNQPQHF
D gene: TRBD1
J gene: TRBJ1-5
V gene: TRBV19
clone size: -

CDR3 DNA: TGTGCCAGCAGTCCCTCCTCTAGGAATCAGCCCCAGCATTTT
CDR3 protein: CASSPSSRNQPQHF
D gene: -
J gene: TRBJ1-5
V gene: TRBV7-2
clone size: few

CDR3 DNA: TGTGCTAGTGCACGGACAGGGGTGCACACTGAAGCTTTCTTT
CDR3 protein: CASARTGVHTEAFF
D gene: TRBD1
J gene: TRBJ1-1
V gene: TRBV12-5
clone size: few

CDR3 DNA: TGTGCCAGCAGCCCTAGGCCGATTCCAGGTGCTTACACGAACACTGAAGCTTTCTTT
CDR3 protein: CASSPRPIPGAYTNTEAFF
D gene: -
J gene: TRBJ1-1
V gene: TRBV7-8
clone size: -